The 4 T cell receptor beta chains below come from one sample, sequenced in a study of blood T cell repertoires in COVID-19. Repertoires were generated with immunoSEQ multiplex PCR, while TCRdb's copy carries only in-frame clones and drops some. The sample records approximately 86,000 clones, about nine tenths being singletons. The material sequenced was peripheral blood. These receptor sequences come from a man aged 45-65 years with acute or convalescent COVID-19.

The rearrangement links TRBV7-2 to TRBJ2-1; 8 bases are a match to TRBD2. The CDR3 totals 16 residues. Trimming took 5 bases from V and 3 from J; bases not matched to a gene: 9. From germline, CDR1 is SGHTA and CDR2 FQGNSA. The CDR3 loop is CASSPGLVGVYNEQFF. The CDR3 bases are TGTGCCAGCAGCCCGGGACTAGTGGGTGTCTACAATGAGCAGTTCTTC.

The rearrangement uses TRBV9 and TRBJ1-5, with 8 bases fitting TRBD1. The CDR3 sequence is 15 residues long. V shed 4 bases and J 4 bases; nucleotides not matched to a gene: 7. Germline lookup yields CDR1 SGDLS and CDR2 YYNGEE. The CDR3 spells CASSPGDRMNQPQHF. The DNA for the CDR3 is TGTGCCAGCAGCCCGGGGGACAGGATGAATCAGCCCCAGCATTTT.

The CDR3 region is CASSLLGLNEKLFF. The CDR3 nucleotides read TGTGCCAGCAGTTTACTAGGACTGAATGAAAAACTGTTTTTT. This chain links TRBV28 with TRBJ1-4; D remains ambiguous. Germline values: CDR1 MDHEN, CDR2 SYDVKM. The CDR3 has 14 residues. Trimming shortened V by 2 bases and J by 5 bases, and 9 bases separated the two germline ends. Full variable domain (rest looked up from reference TRBV28 and TRBJ1-4): DVKVTQSSRYLVKRTGEKVFLECVQDMDHENMFWYRQDPGLGLRLIYFSYDVKMKEKGDIPEGYSVSREKKERFSLILESASTNQTSMYLCASSLLGLNEKLFFGSGTQLSVL.

V usage is TRBV11-2 and J usage is TRBJ2-2; D may be TRBD2 (6 bases). The CDR3 sequence is 16 residues long. Germline CDR1 SGHAT, CDR2 FQNNGV. Between the trimmed V and J ends, which lost 5 bases and 0 bases, there was a span of 13 bases. DNA for the CDR3: TGTGCCAGCAGCAAGGGGACTTTCGCGAACACCGGGGAGCTGTTTTTT. This sequence encodes CASSKGTFANTGELFF.